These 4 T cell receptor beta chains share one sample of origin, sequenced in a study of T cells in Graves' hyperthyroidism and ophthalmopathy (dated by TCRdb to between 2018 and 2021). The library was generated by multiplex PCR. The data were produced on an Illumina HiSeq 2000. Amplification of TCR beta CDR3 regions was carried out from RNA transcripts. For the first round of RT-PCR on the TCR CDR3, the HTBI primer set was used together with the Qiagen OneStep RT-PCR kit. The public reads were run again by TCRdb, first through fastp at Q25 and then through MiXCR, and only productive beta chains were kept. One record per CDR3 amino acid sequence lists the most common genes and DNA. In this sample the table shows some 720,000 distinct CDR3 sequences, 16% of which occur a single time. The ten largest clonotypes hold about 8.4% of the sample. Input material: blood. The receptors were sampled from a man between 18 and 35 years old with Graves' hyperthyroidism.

The CDR3 DNA follows: TGTGCCATCAGTGAGTCGGACAGGGGGCAAAGGGAGTACTATGGCTACACCTTC. Translating it yields CAISESDRGQREYYGYTF. This chain connects TRBV10-3 to TRBJ1-2; 11 nucleotides match TRBD1. CDR1 and CDR2 (germline): ENHRY, SYGVKD. Losses at the gene ends were 0 bases for V and 3 bases for J; bases not matched to a gene: 9. The CDR3 sequence is 18 residues long.

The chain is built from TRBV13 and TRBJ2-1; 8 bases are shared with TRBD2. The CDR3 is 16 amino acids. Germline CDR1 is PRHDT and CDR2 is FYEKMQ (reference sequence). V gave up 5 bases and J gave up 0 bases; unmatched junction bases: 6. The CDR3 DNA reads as TGTGCCAGCAGCGCTATAGCGGGAAGCTCCTACAATGAGCAGTTCTTC. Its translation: CASSAIAGSSYNEQFF.

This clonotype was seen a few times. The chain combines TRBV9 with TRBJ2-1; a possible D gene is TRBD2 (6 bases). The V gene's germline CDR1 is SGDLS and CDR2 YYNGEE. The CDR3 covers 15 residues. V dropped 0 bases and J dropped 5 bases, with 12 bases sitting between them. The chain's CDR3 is CASSVAGGPDNEQFF. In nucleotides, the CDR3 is TGTGCCAGCAGCGTAGCCGGAGGGCCAGACAATGAGCAGTTCTTC.

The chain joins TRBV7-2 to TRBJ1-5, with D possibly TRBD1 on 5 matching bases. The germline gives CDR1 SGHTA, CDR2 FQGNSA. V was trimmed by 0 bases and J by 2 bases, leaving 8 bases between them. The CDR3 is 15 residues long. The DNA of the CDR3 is TGTGCCAGCAGCTTAGCATTAGGGGGCAATCAGCCCCAGCATTTT. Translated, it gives CASSLALGGNQPQHF.